These 28 T cell receptor beta chains share one sample of origin, sequenced in a study of cytomegalovirus exposure and HLA in healthy donors. Only in-frame clones appear in the TCRdb table, and some are missing; sequencing was by immunoSEQ multiplex PCR. Here the sample spans 250,000 to 300,000 clones, 80% to 90% being singletons. Sample: PBMCs. The receptors derive from a woman aged 18-35 years in good health and CMV-seronegative.

This clone was picked up a small number of times. The J gene is TRBJ1-2, the V gene TRBV5-4; possible D gene TRBD1, 5 bases. Germline V CDR1 and CDR2: SGHNT, YYREEE (reference sequence). Trimming shortened V by 4 bases and J by 2 bases, and 9 bases separated the two germline ends. The CDR3 has 13 amino acids. The CDR3, as DNA: TGTGCCAGCAGCGTGACAGCCAACTATGGCTACACCTTC. Its translation: CASSVTANYGYTF.

The V and J genes are TRBV5-1 and TRBJ1-4; 7 bases map to TRBD1. Germline-derived CDR1 and CDR2 are SGHRS and YFSETQ. Trimming cost V 3 bases and J 4 bases; bases outside gene matches: 6. This CDR3 is built from 15 residues. DNA of the CDR3: TGCGCCAGCAGCTACCGACAGGGACTTAATGAAAAACTGTTTTTT. Amino acids: CASSYRQGLNEKLFF.

The chain is built from TRBV7-3 and TRBJ2-2; 8 nucleotides align to TRBD2. CDR3 length: 17 amino acids. The germline V gene encodes CDR1 SGHTA and CDR2 FQGTGA. The ends lost 1 base at V and 4 bases at J; junction bases unmatched: 8. In DNA form, the CDR3 reads TGTGCCAGCAGCTTAAACGGAGCGGGGGTAACCACCGGGGAGCTGTTTTTT. This translates into CASSLNGAGVTTGELFF.

This chain links TRBV5-6 with TRBJ2-2, with 7 positions matching TRBD1. Unmatched junction bases numbered 15, after V lost 4 bases and J lost 0 bases. The CDR3 length is 19 residues. Germline V gene sequence: CDR1 SGHDT, CDR2 YYEEEE. The CDR3 loop is CASSHRGGPRFANTGELFF. CDR3 DNA: TGTGCCAGCAGCCACAGGGGCGGACCGCGGTTCGCGAACACCGGGGAGCTGTTTTTT.

The rearrangement links TRBV29-1 to TRBJ1-2, with D possibly matching TRBD1 (6 bases). This CDR3 comprises 12 residues. In germline, CDR1 is SQVTM, CDR2 ANQGSEA. The V end lost 2 bases, the J end lost 5 bases, and 9 bases lay between the germline ends. The CDR3 protein is CSVEPGVYGYTF. CDR3 bases: TGCAGCGTTGAACCAGGGGTTTATGGCTACACCTTC.

Note on this clone: Other DNA sequences in the same sample also yield this CDR3. In DNA, the CDR3 is TGTGCCAGCAGCCCGAGCTCCTACAATGAGCAGTTCTTC. Its protein product is CASSPSSYNEQFF. This chain connects TRBV7-2 to TRBJ2-1; no clear D gene. V shed 5 bases and J shed 0 bases, with 5 bases lying between them. The CDR3 consists of 13 residues. Germline V gene data show CDR1 as SGHTA and CDR2 as FQGNSA. Complete variable domain (other parts from reference TRBV7-2 and TRBJ2-1): GAGVSQSPSNKVTEKGKDVELRCDPISGHTALYWYRQSLGQGLEFLIYFQGNSAPDKSGLPSDRFSAERTGGSVSTLTIQRTQQEDSAVYLCASSPSSYNEQFFGPGTRLTVL.

The gene calls are TRBV18 and TRBJ1-5; the match to TRBD1 covers 8 bases. Unmatched junction bases numbered 8, after V lost 6 bases and J lost 4 bases. The CDR3 extends over 15 amino acids. CDR1 is KGHSH, CDR2 LQKENI, per germline. CDR3 DNA sequence: TGTGCCAGCTCCCTTGGGACAGGCCAAAATCAGCCCCAGCATTTT. Its translation: CASSLGTGQNQPQHF.

This clone has just one count. The chain links TRBV2 to TRBJ2-3; D is ambiguous. V dropped 6 bases and J dropped 4 bases, with 11 bases sitting between them. Germline lookup yields CDR1 SNHLY and CDR2 FYNNEI. This CDR3 contains 13 residues. CDR3 bases: TGTGCCAGCAGGGCCCGCCCCCCAGATACGCAGTATTTT. It is translated as CASRARPPDTQYF.

The V and J genes are TRBV5-1 and TRBJ2-7; D perhaps matches TRBD2 (6 bases). The length of the CDR3 is 13 residues. Germline assignment: CDR1 SGHRS and CDR2 YFSETQ. V lost 7 bases and J 2 bases, leaving 13 bases between the germline ends. The DNA of the CDR3 is TGCGCCAGCTCACGACGGGAGACCTACGAGCAGTACTTC. The encoded protein is CASSRRETYEQYF.

The chain joins TRBV19 to TRBJ2-7, with 9 bases lining up with TRBD1. The CDR3 extends over 17 amino acids. Germline V lookup: CDR1 LNHDA, CDR2 SQIVND (reference sequence). Trimming cost V 3 bases and J 2 bases; bases outside gene matches: 11. The CDR3 region is CASSMSSTGTGPYEQYF. CDR3 DNA sequence: TGTGCCAGTAGTATGTCCTCGACCGGGACAGGGCCCTACGAGCAGTACTTC.

V is TRBV6-4 and J is TRBJ1-2, with no clear D. Germline CDR1 MRHNA, CDR2 SNTAGT. CDR3 length: 13 residues. Trimming stripped 3 bases from V and 8 bases from J, with 13 bases between. CDR3 nucleotides: TGTGCCAGCAGTGAATCACCGAGCTACGGCTACACCTTC. It codes for CASSESPSYGYTF.

The chain joins TRBV29-1 to TRBJ2-7; D perhaps matches TRBD2 (6 bases). The germline V gene encodes CDR1 SQVTM and CDR2 ANQGSEA. The ends were cut back, 6 bases at V and 7 bases at J, with 22 bases in the middle. The CDR3 loop spans 14 amino acids. CDR3 sequence (DNA): TGCAGCGTCTACGGGGGATCGAGTCTCTGGGAGCAGTACTTC. It yields the protein CSVYGGSSLWEQYF.

The V and J genes are TRBV6-6 and TRBJ1-1; tentatively, D is TRBD1 (5 bases). The CDR3 is 16 amino acids. CDR1 and CDR2 from the germline V gene are MNHNY and SVGAGI (reference sequence). The V gene lost 2 bases and the J gene lost 1 base, with 14 bases spanning the gap. The chain's CDR3 is CASSYPGGTGNTEAFF. The DNA of the CDR3 is TGTGCCAGCAGTTACCCGGGAGGGACGGGGAACACTGAAGCTTTCTTT.

This chain uses TRBV11-3 with TRBJ1-1; D uncertain. The V gene's germline CDR1 is SGHNT and CDR2 YENEEA. V lost 2 bases, J lost 1 base, and 8 bases lay in between. The CDR3 spans 14 residues. The CDR3 spells CASSLRRRNTEAFF. CDR3 DNA: TGTGCCAGCAGCTTACGACGGAGGAACACTGAAGCTTTCTTT.

This rearrangement joins TRBV6-4 to TRBJ2-5; TRBD2 agrees at 13 bases. Germline CDR1 MRHNA, CDR2 SNTAGT. Losses at the gene ends were 2 bases for V and 4 bases for J; bases not matched to a gene: 1. The CDR3 is 15 residues long. The CDR3 loop reads CASSDGTSGTETQYF. The CDR3 DNA sequence: TGTGCCAGCAGTGACGGGACTAGCGGGACAGAGACCCAGTACTTC.

J is TRBJ2-1 and V is TRBV6-4, with 12 bases lining up with TRBD2. The V gene end was trimmed by 6 bases and the J gene end by 10 bases; junction bases not matched to a gene: 10. The germline CDR1 and CDR2 sequences are MRHNA and SNTAGT. This CDR3 has 15 residues. The CDR3 nucleotides are TGTGCCAGCAGCACGGGACTAGCGGGCGTCGAGGAGCAGTTCTTC. This gives the protein CASSTGLAGVEEQFF.

The CDR3 DNA sequence: TGTGCCAGCCGGGAAAGACAAGGAGCTCAGGGGGGTACCTCCGGGGAGCTGTTTTTT. As protein: CASRERQGAQGGTSGELFF. The chain carries TRBV18 and TRBJ2-2, with D maybe TRBD1 (7 bases). CDR1 and CDR2 from the germline V gene are KGHSH and LQKENI. This CDR3 has 19 residues. Trimming took off 8 bases at V and 6 bases at J, with 31 bases between the two ends.

The rearrangement links TRBV7-9 to TRBJ1-5; no clear D gene. The germline gives CDR1 SEHNR, CDR2 FQNEAQ (reference sequence). The CDR3 covers 16 residues. Trimming shortened V by 1 base and J by 3 bases, and 13 bases separated the two germline ends. The CDR3 region is CASSLGAGRDNQPQHF. CDR3 in DNA: TGTGCCAGCAGCTTAGGGGCTGGCCGGGACAATCAGCCCCAGCATTTT.

The chain carries TRBV29-1 and TRBJ2-1, with 10 nucleotides matching TRBD2. CDR1 and CDR2 from the germline V gene are SQVTM and ANQGSEA. There are 14 residues in the CDR3. V dropped 3 bases and J dropped 2; count of bases not matched to a gene: 1. CDR3 amino acids: CSVDTSGAYNEQFF. The CDR3 DNA follows: TGCAGCGTTGACACTAGCGGGGCCTACAATGAGCAGTTCTTC.

The gene calls are TRBV7-6 and TRBJ2-7; D is possibly TRBD1 (6 bases). CDR3 length equals 16 residues. Germline CDR1 is SGHVS and CDR2 is FNYEAQ. Between the trimmed V and J ends, which lost 4 bases and 0 bases, there was a span of 16 bases. CDR3 nucleotides: TGTGCCAGCAGCTCAAACGACAGGCCCACCTCCTACGAGCAGTACTTC. Translating it yields CASSSNDRPTSYEQYF.

The chain employs TRBV6-5 and TRBJ2-2; tentative D call: TRBD2 (5 bases). The CDR3 is made up of 16 amino acids. Germline CDR1 and CDR2: MNHEY and SVGAGI. Trimming stripped 0 bases from V and 3 bases from J, with 11 bases between. CDR3: CASSYSVARDTGELFF. The CDR3 region has the DNA TGTGCCAGCAGTTACTCGGTAGCGCGAGACACCGGGGAGCTGTTTTTT.

V is TRBV7-3 and J is TRBJ2-5; 10 nucleotides align to TRBD1. CDR1 is SGHTA, CDR2 FQGTGA, per germline. Trimming at V came to 5 bases and at J to 5 bases, leaving 11 bases not matched to a gene. There are 16 residues in the CDR3. The CDR3 region has the DNA TGTGCCAGCAGCCCCATGGGACAGGGGCGATCTGAGACCCAGTACTTC. Its translation: CASSPMGQGRSETQYF.

Worth noting for this clone: Other DNA sequences within the sample encode an identical CDR3. The CDR3 DNA reads TGCGCCAGCAGCCAAGACAGGGTTAACTATGGCTACACCTTC. Its translation: CASSQDRVNYGYTF. The chain recombines TRBV4-3 with TRBJ1-2, with D possibly TRBD1 on 5 matching bases. The germline CDR1 and CDR2 sequences are LGHNA and YSLEER. V dropped 0 bases and J dropped 1 base, with 6 bases sitting between them. The CDR3 covers 14 residues.

The chain carries TRBV10-3 and TRBJ2-1, with D perhaps matching TRBD1 (6 bases). Germline values: CDR1 ENHRY, CDR2 SYGVKD. This CDR3 is built from 17 residues. With 3 bases removed from V and 4 bases from J, the gap between germline ends came to 19 bases. The chain's CDR3 is CAISDLTDRSNYNEQFF. The CDR3 DNA reads TGTGCCATCAGTGACCTTACGGACAGATCCAATTACAATGAGCAGTTCTTC.

This sequence joins TRBV2 and TRBJ2-1; D is ambiguous. Trimming removed 0 bases from V and 4 bases from J, with 10 bases in between. Germline loops: CDR1 SNHLY, CDR2 FYNNEI. The CDR3 extends over 15 amino acids. The CDR3 region is CASSEAGRLYNEQFF. The CDR3 coding sequence is TGTGCCAGCAGTGAAGCTGGCAGACTGTACAATGAGCAGTTCTTC.

The chain combines TRBV2 with TRBJ1-1; 12 bases are shared with TRBD1. CDR3 size: 16 residues. With V trimmed by 4 bases and J by 7 bases, 10 bases remained unmatched. Germline lookup yields CDR1 SNHLY and CDR2 FYNNEI. CDR3 nucleotide sequence: TGTGCCAGCAGTGGATTTGGGACAGGGGGCGCCGGTGAAGCTTTCTTT. This codes for CASSGFGTGGAGEAFF. The full variable domain, with the rest looked up from reference TRBV2 and TRBJ1-1, is EPEVTQTPSHQVTQMGQEVILRCVPISNHLYFYWYRQILGQKVEFLVSFYNNEISEKSEIFDDQFSVERPDGSNFTLKIRSTKLEDSAMYFCASSGFGTGGAGEAFFGQGTRLTVV.

The chain recombines TRBV4-3 with TRBJ2-7, with 7 bases that match TRBD1. This CDR3 comprises 15 residues. Per germline, CDR1 LGHNA and CDR2 YSLEER. The J segment lost 6 bases and the V segment lost 0 bases, leaving 8 bases of the junction unmatched. CDR3 residues: CASSQDTTDRAEQYF. The CDR3 DNA reads as TGCGCCAGCAGCCAAGATACGACAGACAGGGCCGAGCAGTACTTC.

The V gene is TRBV5-1, the J gene TRBJ2-6, with 14 bases fitting TRBD2. This CDR3 has 18 amino acids. After removal of 4 bases from V and 1 base from J, the junction contained 4 bases not matched to a gene. Germline loops: CDR1 SGHRS, CDR2 YFSETQ. The CDR3 DNA follows: TGCGCCAGCAGCGACAGGACTAGCGGGAGGTCTGGGGCCAACGTCCTGACTTTC. This translates into CASSDRTSGRSGANVLTF.